The clone carrying this TCR beta chain was found many times. Germline V gene lookup returns CDR1 SGHTA and CDR2 FQGTGA. V lost 3 bases and J lost 6, with 12 bases in between. There are 13 residues in the CDR3. These data belong to a study of breast tumors, draining lymph nodes, adjacent tissues. TCRdb recomputed calls from the multiplex PCR reads with MiXCR, one row per CDR3 protein. There are 84,000 or so distinct CDR3 sequences in the sample; more than 25% occur only once, and 8.1% lies in the top ten. Samples came from axillary lymph nodes draining the breast cancer. The sequencing sample was made of axillary lymph node tissue. The rearrangement joins TRBV7-3 to TRBJ2-7, with D unresolved. The receptor's source is a female donor with breast cancer. Some clones in this sample may be carry-over from other donors' samples. As DNA, the CDR3 is TGTGCCAGCAGCTTCGGGCTTACCGGCGAGCAGTACTTC. Translating gives CASSFGLTGEQYF.